The 23 T cell receptor beta chains below all came from one sample that was sequenced in a study of STAT3 mutations in large granular lymphocyte leukemia (dated by TCRdb to the late 2010s). Libraries were made using the immunoSEQ multiplex PCR assay. TCRdb's version of the immuneACCESS table is confined to in-frame rearrangements and falls short of the full clone set. An unresolved V gene accounts for under half of the shortfall where checked; the remainder is of unknown origin. This sample comprises around 30,000 clones, about 90% of them detected only once. Jointly, the top ten make up approximately 11% of the sample. The study at large found these results: At least one immunodominant TCRbeta clonotype was present in every T-LGLL patient, and multiple immunodominant subclonotypes appeared in about half of the T-LGLL patients.

No antigens are known for them. Input material: peripheral blood mononuclear cells. The receptors stem from a man aged 55 to 70 with T-cell large granular lymphocyte leukemia. Some clones in this sample may be carry-over from other donors' samples. The age is the age at diagnosis.

The rearrangement links TRBV30 to TRBJ1-6; no firm D call. V dropped 7 bases and J dropped 14 bases, with 15 bases sitting between them. The CDR3 contains 11 residues. Looked up from germline, CDR1 is GTSNPN and CDR2 is SVGIG (reference sequence). CDR3 sequence (DNA): TGTGCCTCGCACACAAGTGTGGCCCTCCACTTT. Amino acids: CASHTSVALHF.

The chain employs TRBV29-1 and TRBJ2-7; 10 bases agree with TRBD1. CDR1 is SQVTM, CDR2 ANQGSEA, per germline. V was pared by 4 bases and J by 2 bases, with 5 bases of the junction left unmatched. This CDR3 is built from 14 residues. CDR3 protein: CSVADRGLAYEQYF. The CDR3 bases are TGCAGCGTTGCCGACAGGGGGCTGGCCTACGAGCAGTACTTC.

The J gene is TRBJ2-7, the V gene TRBV25-1; D is uncertain. The CDR3 totals 13 residues. CDR1 and CDR2 from the germline V gene are MGHDK and SYGVNS. V was shortened by 7 bases and J by 4 bases, with 14 bases between the two germline ends. The CDR3 nucleotides read TGTGCCAGCACACGCGACTCGAAGTACGAGCAGTACTTC. This encodes CASTRDSKYEQYF.

The chain employs TRBV7-8 and TRBJ2-7, with 10 bases lining up with TRBD2. Per the germline V gene, CDR1 is SGHVS and CDR2 is FQNEAQ. V was clipped by 5 bases and J by 7 bases; unmatched bases: 14. CDR3 length: 16 residues. This chain's CDR3 is CASSPELRLAGREQYF. CDR3 in DNA: TGTGCCAGCAGCCCCGAGCTTCGACTAGCGGGCCGGGAGCAGTACTTC.

There are a few counts of this clone. For the CDR3, the DNA is TGCGCCAGCAGGAATGACTGGGGCACCGGGGAGCTGTTTTTT. Translating gives CASRNDWGTGELFF. V usage is TRBV5-1 and J usage is TRBJ2-2; D unresolved. The V and J ends lost 5 bases and 4 bases respectively, with 12 bases between them. The CDR3 is 14 amino acids. Germline V gene data show CDR1 as SGHRS and CDR2 as YFSETQ.

This clone occurred once. The J gene is TRBJ2-1, the V gene TRBV7-9; D not resolved. In germline, CDR1 is SEHNR, CDR2 FQNEAQ (reference sequence). This CDR3 is 12 amino acids long. The V gene lost 5 bases and the J gene lost 4 bases, with 6 bases spanning the gap. CDR3 sequence (DNA): TGTGCCAGCAGCCCCCTTTACAATGAGCAGTTCTTC. Amino acids: CASSPLYNEQFF.

The chain joins TRBV5-1 to TRBJ2-7, with 9 positions matching TRBD1. This CDR3 comprises 15 residues. Germline V gene lookup returns CDR1 SGHRS and CDR2 YFSETQ. Germline trimming cut 0 bases from V and 7 bases from J; bases unmatched to any gene: 8. CDR3 residues: CASSLATGQGTEQYF. CDR3 nucleotides: TGCGCCAGCAGCTTGGCCACGGGACAGGGAACAGAGCAGTACTTC. Supplemented by reference TRBV5-1 and TRBJ2-7, the full variable domain reads KAGVTQTPRYLIKTRGQQVTLSCSPISGHRSVSWYQQTPGQGLQFLFEYFSETQRNKGNFPGRFSGRQFSNSRSEMNVSTLELGDSALYLCASSLATGQGTEQYFGPGTRLTVT.

This sequence joins TRBV6-5 and TRBJ1-6, with 8 positions matching TRBD1. CDR1 and CDR2 from the germline V gene are MNHEY and SVGAGI. The CDR3 consists of 15 residues. After removal of 4 bases from V and 10 bases from J, the junction contained 9 bases not matched to a gene. CDR3 bases: TGTGCCAGCAGTTCGGACAGGGATAGTGTGTCACCCCTCCACTTT. Its translation: CASSSDRDSVSPLHF.

The V and J genes are TRBV7-2 and TRBJ2-1; TRBD1 or TRBD2 may be the D gene (6 bases each). The CDR3 covers 15 residues. V dropped 5 bases and J dropped 3 bases, with 14 bases sitting between them. The V gene's germline CDR1 is SGHTA and CDR2 FQGNSA. CDR3 DNA sequence: TGTGCCAGCAGCAGGGGGAGCGGGTACTACAATGAGCAGTTCTTC. Its translation is CASSRGSGYYNEQFF.

V usage is TRBV18 and J usage is TRBJ1-2; D is perhaps TRBD1 (6 bases). This CDR3 comprises 13 residues. Germline assignment: CDR1 KGHSH and CDR2 LQKENI. V lost 3 bases and J 6 bases, leaving 11 bases between the germline ends. The DNA of the CDR3 is TGTGCCAGCTCACCGCAGGGGCCCGATGGCTACACCTTC. Protein sequence: CASSPQGPDGYTF.

This rearrangement joins TRBV5-1 to TRBJ2-7, with unresolved D. The CDR3 runs to 15 residues. Trimming pared 0 bases from V and 4 bases from J, leaving 14 bases between. Germline-derived CDR1 and CDR2 are SGHRS and YFSETQ. Here the CDR3 DNA reads TGCGCCAGCAGCTTGGATTCCGCCGGTCTTTACGAGCAGTACTTC. Translating gives CASSLDSAGLYEQYF.

The rearrangement joins TRBV5-1 to TRBJ2-3; 7 nucleotides agree with TRBD2. Per the germline V gene, CDR1 is SGHRS and CDR2 is YFSETQ. V trimming: 5 bases; J trimming: 2 bases; junction bases outside the gene matches: 5. CDR3 length: 14 residues. CDR3 sequence: CASRMGGDTDTQYF. The CDR3, as DNA: TGCGCCAGCAGGATGGGAGGGGACACAGATACGCAGTATTTT. The full variable domain, completed using reference TRBV5-1 and TRBJ2-3, is KAGVTQTPRYLIKTRGQQVTLSCSPISGHRSVSWYQQTPGQGLQFLFEYFSETQRNKGNFPGRFSGRQFSNSRSEMNVSTLELGDSALYLCASRMGGDTDTQYFGPGTRLTVL.

This rearrangement joins TRBV27 to TRBJ1-5, with 12 bases that match TRBD1. Germline loops: CDR1 MNHEY, CDR2 SMNVEV (reference sequence). This CDR3 has 16 amino acids. V lost 8 bases and J lost 1; bases outside the gene matches: 6. CDR3 protein: CASGTGGAVSNQPQHF. The CDR3 DNA reads as TGTGCCAGCGGGACAGGGGGCGCCGTGAGCAATCAGCCCCAGCATTTT.

The rearrangement uses TRBV5-8 and TRBJ2-1; D gene ambiguous. This CDR3 is built from 14 residues. Germline lookup yields CDR1 SGHTS and CDR2 YDEGEE. The ends were cut back, 2 bases at V and 8 bases at J, with 14 bases in the middle. CDR3 coding DNA: TGTGCCAGCAGCTTAGGAATAGGGCGAGATGAGCAGTTCTTC. It is translated as CASSLGIGRDEQFF.

This chain links TRBV4-1 with TRBJ2-1; TRBD1 or TRBD2 may be the D gene (6 bases each). CDR3 length: 16 amino acids. V was shortened by 1 base and J by 2 bases, with 12 bases between the two germline ends. Per germline, CDR1 MGHRA and CDR2 YSYEKL. The CDR3 bases are TGCGCCAGCAGCCAAGGGGGGGCACGGGCCTACAATGAGCAGTTCTTC. This translates into CASSQGGARAYNEQFF.

V is TRBV2 and J is TRBJ2-6; unclear D gene. The V end was cut by 7 bases, the J end by 4 bases, with 23 bases between. The germline V gene has CDR1 SNHLY and CDR2 FYNNEI. CDR3 length: 18 amino acids. CDR3 in amino acids: CASTEDGRGSLGANVLTF. In DNA, the CDR3 is TGTGCCAGCACCGAGGACGGCCGCGGATCGTTGGGGGCCAACGTCCTGACTTTC.

This chain links TRBV5-1 with TRBJ2-5; 9 positions match TRBD1. Germline V gives CDR1 SGHRS, CDR2 YFSETQ. The trim removed 2 bases at V and 4 bases at J, leaving 3 bases unmatched. This CDR3 region has 14 residues. DNA of the CDR3: TGCGCCAGCAGCTTACAGGGGGCGGGAGAGACCCAGTACTTC. Its protein product is CASSLQGAGETQYF.

The chain employs TRBV5-1 and TRBJ1-1; 7 bases align to TRBD1. Trimming took 6 bases from V and 3 from J; bases not matched to a gene: 5. This CDR3 spans 13 amino acids. Germline CDR1 is SGHRS and CDR2 is YFSETQ. CDR3 sequence reads: CASTNTGDTEAFF. CDR3 nucleotides: TGCGCCAGCACAAATACAGGGGACACTGAAGCTTTCTTT.

The genes are TRBV2 and TRBJ2-5; TRBD2 matches 10 bases. Trimming at V came to 4 bases and at J to 5 bases, leaving 7 bases not matched to a gene. Germline CDR1 SNHLY, CDR2 FYNNEI. This CDR3 spans 15 amino acids. CDR3: CASSASEAGGETQYF. DNA for the CDR3: TGTGCCAGCAGTGCTTCCGAAGCGGGAGGGGAGACCCAGTACTTC.

This CDR3 reads CASSFSLADSYEQYF. The CDR3 DNA is TGTGCCAGCAGCTTCAGTTTAGCGGACTCCTACGAGCAGTACTTC. The chain couples TRBV7-2 to TRBJ2-7; D is perhaps TRBD2 (6 bases). Germline V CDR1 and CDR2: SGHTA, FQGNSA. The CDR3 totals 15 residues. Trimming stripped 3 bases from V and 0 bases from J, with 12 bases between.

The CDR3 DNA is TGTGCCAGCAGCGCAACGGGGACAAGCTACGAGCAGTACTTC. This translates into CASSATGTSYEQYF. This chain uses TRBV6-1 with TRBJ2-7; the D gene is possibly TRBD1 (6 bases). This CDR3 has 14 amino acids. Germline-derived CDR1 and CDR2 are MNHNS and SASEGT. V was cut by 6 bases and J by 3 bases, with 15 bases left in between.

This clone showed up just once. This sequence joins TRBV5-1 and TRBJ2-7, with D perhaps matching TRBD1 (5 bases). The germline V gene encodes CDR1 SGHRS and CDR2 YFSETQ. With 0 bases removed from V and 7 bases from J, the gap between germline ends came to 17 bases. This CDR3 region has 15 residues. CDR3 nucleotide sequence: TGCGCCAGCAGCTTGGACAGGTCCATTACGGCGGAGCAGTACTTC. Translated: CASSLDRSITAEQYF.

The chain uses TRBV6-4 and TRBJ2-2; D gene uncertain. There are 14 residues in the CDR3. Germline CDR1 MRHNA, CDR2 SNTAGT. The V and J ends lost 8 bases and 0 bases respectively, with 10 bases between them. The CDR3 DNA sequence: TGTGCCAGCGGGTCCAGCGCGAACACCGGGGAGCTGTTTTTT. This translates into CASGSSANTGELFF.